The 5 T cell receptor beta chains below were found in one sample sequenced in a study of Ad26.COV2.S vaccination and SARS-CoV-2 variants. This table comes from immunoSEQ multiplex PCR, and its TCRdb copy is limited to in-frame clones, with some not included. The profile shows roughly 420,000 clones, 88% of them singletons. Treatment in this sample: some 19 received Ad26.COV2.S at low or high dose, single or two shots; several received placebo; per-sample allocation not given. At day 63 after the first vaccine or placebo injection, samples were drawn. The material sequenced was peripheral blood, taken in a trial of Ad26.COV2.S vaccine versus placebo. These receptors all stem from a person between 18 and 65 years old who received the Ad26.COV2.S COVID-19 vaccine or a placebo.

The chain links TRBV4-3 to TRBJ2-7; unclear D gene. The CDR3 spans 13 residues. Germline V gene lookup returns CDR1 LGHNA and CDR2 YSLEER. V shed 3 bases and J shed 2 bases, with 8 bases lying between them. The CDR3 loop is CASSQYRTYEQYF. DNA of the CDR3: TGCGCCAGCAGCCAGTACCGAACCTACGAGCAGTACTTC.

This chain joins TRBV28 and TRBJ2-7; TRBD2 aligns across 7 bases. Germline V gene sequence: CDR1 MDHEN, CDR2 SYDVKM. V lost 6 bases to trimming and J lost 0 bases; unmatched junction nucleotides: 5. The CDR3 consists of 14 residues. The CDR3 region has the DNA TGTGCCAGCAGGGGCGGGGGTAACTCCTACGAGCAGTACTTC. Translated: CASRGGGNSYEQYF. The variable domain in full, with the rest retrieved from reference TRBV28 and TRBJ2-7, is DVKVTQSSRYLVKRTGEKVFLECVQDMDHENMFWYRQDPGLGLRLIYFSYDVKMKEKGDIPEGYSVSREKKERFSLILESASTNQTSMYLCASRGGGNSYEQYFGPGTRLTVT.

The V gene is TRBV28, the J gene TRBJ2-3, with a tentative D call TRBD1 (8 bases). The CDR3 has 16 residues. The germline V gene encodes CDR1 MDHEN and CDR2 SYDVKM. The V and J ends lost 5 bases and 5 bases respectively, with 20 bases between them. CDR3 residues: CASSPRDYRGVDTQYF. The CDR3, as DNA: TGTGCCAGCAGTCCACGGGACTACAGGGGGGTAGATACGCAGTATTTT.

The chain is built from TRBV9 and TRBJ2-3; D might be TRBD1 (5 bases). Per the germline V gene, CDR1 is SGDLS and CDR2 is YYNGEE. The CDR3 contains 14 residues. The V gene lost 2 bases and the J gene lost 4 bases, with 11 bases spanning the gap. CDR3 amino acids: CASSVIPRADTQYF. Written as DNA, the CDR3 is TGTGCCAGCAGCGTCATTCCCAGGGCAGATACGCAGTATTTT.

This clone was counted once. This CDR3 is CASSSSGRGVGYTF. The CDR3 bases are TGCGCCAGCAGCTCCTCGGGCAGGGGAGTCGGCTACACCTTC. This chain connects TRBV5-1 to TRBJ1-2; D might be TRBD1 (6 bases). The ends were cut back, 3 bases at V and 8 bases at J, with 17 bases in the middle. The CDR3 covers 14 residues. CDR1 SGHRS and CDR2 YFSETQ come from the germline V gene.